The 20 T cell receptor beta chains below all came from one sample that was sequenced in a study of blood T cell repertoires in COVID-19. Assay used: immunoSEQ multiplex PCR; TCRdb lists only in-frame clones, some missing. The sample has 30,000 or so clones; over 75% are singletons. The material sequenced was peripheral blood. These receptors all stem from a human donor in a cohort sampled during active COVID-19.

The chain links TRBV27 to TRBJ1-3, with 8 bases fitting TRBD1. Germline V gene sequence: CDR1 MNHEY, CDR2 SMNVEV (reference sequence). There are 15 residues in the CDR3. The V gene end was trimmed by 6 bases and the J gene end by 3 bases; junction bases not matched to a gene: 7. CDR3 residues: CASSLQGVDGNTIYF. CDR3 in DNA: TGTGCCAGCAGCTTACAGGGGGTTGATGGAAACACCATATATTTT.

The rearrangement uses TRBV29-1 and TRBJ2-2; 11 bases line up with TRBD2. The germline gives CDR1 SQVTM, CDR2 ANQGSEA. The V and J ends lost 8 bases and 6 bases, in that order; junction bases with no gene match: 8. The CDR3 consists of 14 residues. CDR3 nucleotide sequence: TGCAGCCCCGACTTAGCGGGGGGGGCCGGGGAGCTGTTTTTT. This translates into CSPDLAGGAGELFF.

The chain combines TRBV2 with TRBJ2-3; 8 nucleotides line up with TRBD2. Germline values: CDR1 SNHLY, CDR2 FYNNEI. CDR3 size: 15 residues. V lost 3 bases and J lost 2; bases outside the gene matches: 4. CDR3 region: CASSDQRGPTDTQYF. The CDR3 nucleotides are TGTGCCAGCAGTGATCAGCGGGGGCCCACAGATACGCAGTATTTT.

This clone has only a few counts. V is TRBV10-1 and J is TRBJ1-6, with D possibly being TRBD1 (6 bases). The CDR3 contains 15 residues. Trimming took 2 bases from V and 5 from J, leaving 10 bases between them. The germline gives CDR1 WNHNN, CDR2 SYGVQD (reference sequence). CDR3 amino acids: CASSERDNHNSPLHF. The CDR3, as DNA: TGCGCCAGCAGTGAGAGGGACAACCATAATTCACCCCTCCACTTT.

V is TRBV2 and J is TRBJ2-5; 11 nucleotides agree with TRBD2. The CDR3 loop spans 16 amino acids. The germline V gene has CDR1 SNHLY and CDR2 FYNNEI. Trimming at V came to 6 bases and at J to 4 bases, leaving 10 bases not matched to a gene. CDR3 DNA: TGTGCCAGCAGGTCCCTAGCGGGGGGCGGGGCAGAGACCCAGTACTTC. Protein product: CASRSLAGGGAETQYF.

The CDR3 loop reads CASSRDREHHQPQHF. In DNA form, the CDR3 reads TGTGCCAGCAGCAGAGACAGGGAACACCATCAGCCCCAGCATTTT. This sequence joins TRBV6-5 and TRBJ1-5; TRBD1 matches at 7 bases. Germline CDR1 and CDR2: MNHEY and SVGAGI. This CDR3 contains 15 residues. With 6 bases clipped from V and 5 bases from J, the junction kept 10 bases outside the gene matches.

The V call is TRBV6-5, the J call TRBJ2-1; 10 nucleotides match TRBD2. The CDR3 sequence is 14 residues long. Germline CDR1 MNHEY, CDR2 SVGAGI. The V gene end was trimmed by 5 bases and the J gene end by 3 bases; junction bases not matched to a gene: 1. The CDR3 here is CASSRTSGYNEQFF. CDR3 sequence (DNA): TGTGCCAGCAGTAGGACTAGCGGCTACAATGAGCAGTTCTTC.

This chain links TRBV28 with TRBJ1-4; possible D gene TRBD1, 6 bases. CDR1 MDHEN and CDR2 SYDVKM come from the germline V gene. The V gene lost 0 bases and the J gene lost 8 bases, with 13 bases spanning the gap. CDR3 length: 15 residues. CDR3 bases: TGTGCCAGCAGTTTATGGGGGGCGGCAGGGGAAAAACTGTTTTTT. Encoded protein: CASSLWGAAGEKLFF.

The chain carries TRBV5-1 and TRBJ1-1, with 8 bases lining up with TRBD1. This CDR3 is built from 16 residues. In germline, CDR1 is SGHRS, CDR2 YFSETQ. J was trimmed by 2 bases and V by 4 bases; bases with no gene match: 10. The CDR3, as DNA: TGCGCCAGCAGCCCGGGACAGGTCTTTAAAAACACTGAAGCTTTCTTT. Amino acids: CASSPGQVFKNTEAFF. Based on the CDR3 plus reference TRBV5-1 and TRBJ1-1, the full variable domain is KAGVTQTPRYLIKTRGQQVTLSCSPISGHRSVSWYQQTPGQGLQFLFEYFSETQRNKGNFPGRFSGRQFSNSRSEMNVSTLELGDSALYLCASSPGQVFKNTEAFFGQGTRLTVV.

The chain has TRBV6-5 and TRBJ1-1, with TRBD1 as a possible D gene (6 bases). V lost 7 bases and J 3 bases, leaving 12 bases between the germline ends. Per germline, CDR1 MNHEY and CDR2 SVGAGI. The CDR3 covers 13 residues. The CDR3: CASKDRPDTEAFF. DNA for the CDR3: TGTGCCAGCAAAGACAGGCCGGACACTGAAGCTTTCTTT.

CDR3 sequence (DNA): TGCGCCAGCAGCCCATGGGACAGCCTCCAAGAGACCCAGTACTTC. As protein: CASSPWDSLQETQYF. The chain uses TRBV5-1 and TRBJ2-5; 7 bases are a match to TRBD1. The germline V gene has CDR1 SGHRS and CDR2 YFSETQ. The V segment lost 4 bases and the J segment 1 base; nucleotides outside the gene matches: 7. The CDR3 runs to 15 residues.

This chain uses TRBV25-1 with TRBJ2-7; D is uncertain. The V gene lost 3 bases and the J gene lost 1 base, with 7 bases spanning the gap. The CDR3 extends over 13 amino acids. Germline V CDR1 and CDR2: MGHDK, SYGVNS. This CDR3 is CASSDQESYEQYF. CDR3 DNA sequence: TGTGCCAGCAGTGACCAAGAGTCCTACGAGCAGTACTTC.

The rearrangement uses TRBV20-1 and TRBJ2-7; TRBD1 matches 11 bases. Germline-derived CDR1 and CDR2 are DFQATT and SNEGSKA (reference sequence). The CDR3 extends over 15 amino acids. Trimming removed 3 bases from V and 7 bases from J; junction bases left unmatched: 11. CDR3 DNA sequence: TGCAGTGCTAGTCTCCGGACAGGGGGCCCCCCTGAGCAGTACTTC. This sequence encodes CSASLRTGGPPEQYF.

This clone has just one count. The chain has TRBV5-4 and TRBJ2-3; possible D gene TRBD1, 6 bases. The germline gives CDR1 SGHNT, CDR2 YYREEE (reference sequence). Deletions cut 0 bases from V and 2 bases from J, with 13 bases between. This CDR3 region has 16 residues. In nucleotides, the CDR3 is TGTGCCAGCAGCTTGGGGGACACCCTCTCCACAGATACGCAGTATTTT. Translating it yields CASSLGDTLSTDTQYF. Based on the CDR3 plus reference TRBV5-4 and TRBJ2-3, the full variable domain is ETGVTQSPTHLIKTRGQQVTLRCSSQSGHNTVSWYQQALGQGPQFIFQYYREEENGRGNFPPRFSGLQFPNYSSELNVNALELDDSALYLCASSLGDTLSTDTQYFGPGTRLTVL.

This sequence joins TRBV6-5 and TRBJ2-7; the D gene is possibly TRBD1 (5 bases). This CDR3 has 15 amino acids. V dropped 6 bases and J dropped 3 bases, with 18 bases sitting between them. Germline CDR1 and CDR2: MNHEY and SVGAGI. DNA for the CDR3: TGTGCCAGCAGGGTTCTTGACAGACAGATCTACGAGCAGTACTTC. Translated: CASRVLDRQIYEQYF.

This sequence joins TRBV7-3 and TRBJ1-1, with D perhaps TRBD1 (5 bases). Germline assignment: CDR1 SGHTA and CDR2 FQGTGA. Trimming pared 2 bases from V and 1 base from J, leaving 20 bases between. The CDR3 loop spans 18 amino acids. The CDR3 sequence is CASSLGGVGIVKNTEAFF. Here the CDR3 DNA reads TGTGCCAGCAGCTTAGGAGGGGTGGGTATAGTTAAGAACACTGAAGCTTTCTTT.

This sequence joins TRBV7-6 and TRBJ1-1, with 8 bases fitting TRBD1. V shed 4 bases and J 4 bases; nucleotides not matched to a gene: 5. Germline CDR1 and CDR2: SGHVS and FNYEAQ. This CDR3 is built from 14 residues. The CDR3 sequence is CASSYGQGGTEAFF. DNA of the CDR3: TGTGCCAGCAGCTACGGACAGGGCGGCACTGAAGCTTTCTTT.

V usage is TRBV3-1 (or the pseudogene TRBV3-2) and J usage is TRBJ2-5; weak D call: TRBD2 (5 bases). V dropped 0 bases and J dropped 7 bases, with 12 bases sitting between them. Germline lookup yields CDR1 LGHDT and CDR2 YNNKEL (reference sequence). The CDR3 covers 14 residues. CDR3 region: CASSQDYPGSTQYF. DNA of the CDR3: TGTGCCAGCAGCCAAGACTATCCGGGGTCGACCCAGTACTTC.

The chain links TRBV11-1 to TRBJ2-3; 9 nucleotides align to TRBD2. This CDR3 region has 16 residues. Per the germline V gene, CDR1 is SGHAT and CDR2 is FQDESV (reference sequence). V shed 5 bases and J 6 bases; nucleotides not matched to a gene: 12. As DNA, the CDR3 is TGTGCCAGCAGCCCACAAGCGGGGGGCCTCCGGGATACGCAGTATTTT. This sequence encodes CASSPQAGGLRDTQYF. Using reference TRBV11-1 and TRBJ2-3 for the parts outside the CDR3, the full variable domain is EAEVAQSPRYKITEKSQAVAFWCDPISGHATLYWYRQILGQGPELLVQFQDESVVDDSQLPKDRFSAERLKGVDSTLKIQPAELGDSAMYLCASSPQAGGLRDTQYFGPGTRLTVL.

This chain joins TRBV12-3 or TRBV12-4 and TRBJ1-3; 8 nucleotides line up with TRBD1. This CDR3 spans 13 amino acids. V gave up 9 bases and J gave up 3 bases; unmatched junction bases: 4. In DNA form, the CDR3 reads TGTGCCAGTCAGGGGGCAGGTGGAAACACCATATATTTT. Translation gives CASQGAGGNTIYF.